These 4 T cell receptor beta chains were all obtained from the same sample, sequenced in a study of blood T cell repertoires in COVID-19. Here immunoSEQ multiplex PCR was the method, and the copy in TCRdb shows in-frame clones only, minus some. This table holds a few hundred thousand clones, about 90% found once. The sequencing input was PBMCs or T cells enriched from blood (not recorded which). Receptors were obtained from a man in his thirties or forties who had recovered from COVID-19.

The V call is TRBV3-1 (or the pseudogene TRBV3-2), the J call TRBJ1-1; TRBD1 agrees at 10 bases. Germline assignment: CDR1 LGHDT and CDR2 YNNKEL (reference sequence). This CDR3 region has 12 residues. V lost 3 bases to trimming and J lost 8 bases; unmatched junction nucleotides: 0. The CDR3 spells CASSQDRGEAFF. CDR3 DNA sequence: TGTGCCAGCAGCCAGGACAGGGGGGAAGCTTTCTTT.

V usage is TRBV30 and J usage is TRBJ2-7; D ambiguous. The CDR3 has 11 amino acids. The ends were cut back, 0 bases at V and 6 bases at J, with 6 bases in the middle. Germline CDR1 is GTSNPN and CDR2 is SVGIG (reference sequence). CDR3 bases: TGTGCCTGGAGTGTAGCTCTCGAGCAGTACTTC. Amino acids: CAWSVALEQYF.

This clone appeared once. This chain links TRBV28 with TRBJ1-5; TRBD1 matches 9 bases. Trimming at V came to 3 bases and at J to 2 bases, leaving 8 bases not matched to a gene. Germline values: CDR1 MDHEN, CDR2 SYDVKM. This CDR3 spans 17 amino acids. CDR3 coding DNA: TGTGCCAGCAGTTTGGGACAGGGACCCTATGGCAATCAGCCCCAGCATTTT. Translating it yields CASSLGQGPYGNQPQHF.

The chain has TRBV2 and TRBJ1-6; possible D gene TRBD1, 6 bases. Germline CDR1 is SNHLY and CDR2 is FYNNEI. V was shortened by 5 bases and J by 6 bases, with 14 bases between the two germline ends. CDR3 length: 15 amino acids. The CDR3 coding sequence is TGTGCCAGCAGTCAAACAAACAGGGTTAATTCACCCCTCCACTTT. Its protein product is CASSQTNRVNSPLHF.